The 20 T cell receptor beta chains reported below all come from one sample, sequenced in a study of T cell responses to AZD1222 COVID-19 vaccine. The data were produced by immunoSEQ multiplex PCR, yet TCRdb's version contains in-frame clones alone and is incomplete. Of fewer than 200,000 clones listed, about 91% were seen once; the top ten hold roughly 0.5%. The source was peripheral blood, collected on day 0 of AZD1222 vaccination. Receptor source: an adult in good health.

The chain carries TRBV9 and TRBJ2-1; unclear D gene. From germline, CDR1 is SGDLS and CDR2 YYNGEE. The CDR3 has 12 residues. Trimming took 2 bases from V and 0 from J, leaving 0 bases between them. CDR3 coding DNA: TGTGCCAGCAGCGTCTCCTACAATGAGCAGTTCTTC. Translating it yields CASSVSYNEQFF.

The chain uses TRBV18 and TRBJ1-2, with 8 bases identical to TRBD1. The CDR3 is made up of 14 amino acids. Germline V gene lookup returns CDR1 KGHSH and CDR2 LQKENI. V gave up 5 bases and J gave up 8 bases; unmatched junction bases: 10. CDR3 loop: CASSWEPTGDGYTF. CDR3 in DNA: TGTGCCAGCTCATGGGAACCGACAGGGGACGGCTACACCTTC.

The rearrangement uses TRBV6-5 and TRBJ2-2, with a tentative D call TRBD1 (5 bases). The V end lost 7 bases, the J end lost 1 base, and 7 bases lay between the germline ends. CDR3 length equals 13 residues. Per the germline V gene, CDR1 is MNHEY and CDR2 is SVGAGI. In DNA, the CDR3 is TGTGCCAGCATTACAGGGAACACCGGGGAGCTGTTTTTT. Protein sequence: CASITGNTGELFF.

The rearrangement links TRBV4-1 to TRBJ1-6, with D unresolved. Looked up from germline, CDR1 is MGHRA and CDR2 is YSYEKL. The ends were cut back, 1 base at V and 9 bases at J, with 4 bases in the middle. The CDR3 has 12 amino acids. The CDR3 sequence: CASSQGSSPLHF. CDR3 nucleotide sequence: TGCGCCAGCAGCCAAGGCAGTTCACCCCTCCACTTT.

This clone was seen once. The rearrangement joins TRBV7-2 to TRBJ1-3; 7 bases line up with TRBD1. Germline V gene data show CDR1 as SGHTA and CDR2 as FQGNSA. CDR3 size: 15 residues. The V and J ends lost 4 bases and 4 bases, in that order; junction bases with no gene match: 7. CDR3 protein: CASSWDSGLGNTIYF. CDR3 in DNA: TGTGCCAGCAGCTGGGACAGCGGGCTCGGAAACACCATATATTTT.

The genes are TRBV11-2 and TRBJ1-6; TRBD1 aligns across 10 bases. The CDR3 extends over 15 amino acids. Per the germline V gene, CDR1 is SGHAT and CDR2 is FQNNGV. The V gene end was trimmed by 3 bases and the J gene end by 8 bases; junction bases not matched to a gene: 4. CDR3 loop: CASSFAGTGDSPLHF. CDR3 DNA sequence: TGTGCCAGCAGCTTCGCCGGGACAGGGGATTCACCCCTCCACTTT.

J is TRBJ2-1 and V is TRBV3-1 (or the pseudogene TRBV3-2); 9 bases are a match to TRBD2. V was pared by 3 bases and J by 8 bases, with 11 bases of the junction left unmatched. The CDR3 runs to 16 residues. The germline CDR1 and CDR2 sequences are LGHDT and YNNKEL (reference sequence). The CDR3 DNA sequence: TGTGCCAGCAGCCATTTCCGCGCGGGGGGGACCTATGAGCAGTTCTTC. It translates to CASSHFRAGGTYEQFF.

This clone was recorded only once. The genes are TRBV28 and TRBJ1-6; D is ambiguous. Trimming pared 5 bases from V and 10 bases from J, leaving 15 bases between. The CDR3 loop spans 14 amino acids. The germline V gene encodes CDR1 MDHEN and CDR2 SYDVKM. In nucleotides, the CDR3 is TGTGCCAGCAGTCCCGGGCAGCCAAGGTCACCCCTCCACTTT. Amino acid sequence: CASSPGQPRSPLHF.

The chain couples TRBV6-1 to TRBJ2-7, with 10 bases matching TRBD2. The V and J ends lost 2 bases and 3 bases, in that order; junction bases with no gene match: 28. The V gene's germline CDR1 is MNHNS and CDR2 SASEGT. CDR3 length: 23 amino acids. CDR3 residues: CASSESPGAPSRAGGPIFYEQYF. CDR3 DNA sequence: TGTGCCAGCAGTGAATCTCCAGGAGCCCCCTCTAGAGCGGGAGGGCCCATTTTCTACGAGCAGTACTTC.

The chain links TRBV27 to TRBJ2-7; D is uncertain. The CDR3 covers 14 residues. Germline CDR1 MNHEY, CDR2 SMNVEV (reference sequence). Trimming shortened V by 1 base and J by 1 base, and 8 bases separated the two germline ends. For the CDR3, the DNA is TGTGCCAGCAGTTTATGGGCGGATTCCTACGAGCAGTACTTC. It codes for CASSLWADSYEQYF.

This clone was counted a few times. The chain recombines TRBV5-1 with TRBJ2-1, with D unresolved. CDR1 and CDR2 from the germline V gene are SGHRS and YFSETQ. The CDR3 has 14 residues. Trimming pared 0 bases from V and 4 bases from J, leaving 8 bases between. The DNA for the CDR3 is TGCGCCAGCAGCTTGGGTCCGAATTACAATGAGCAGTTCTTC. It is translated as CASSLGPNYNEQFF.

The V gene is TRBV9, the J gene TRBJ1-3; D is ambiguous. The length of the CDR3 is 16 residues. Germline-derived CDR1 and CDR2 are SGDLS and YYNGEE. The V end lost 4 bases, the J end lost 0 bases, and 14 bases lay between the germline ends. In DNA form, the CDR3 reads TGTGCCAGCAGCCCCCACAGAACGGACTCTGGAAACACCATATATTTT. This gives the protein CASSPHRTDSGNTIYF.

The CDR3 loop is CASSRLAGGYNEQFF. The CDR3 region has the DNA TGTGCCAGCAGCCGACTAGCGGGGGGCTACAATGAGCAGTTCTTC. The chain combines TRBV5-5 with TRBJ2-1, with 13 bases identical to TRBD2. After removal of 4 bases from V and 3 bases from J, the junction contained 1 base not matched to a gene. Germline assignment: CDR1 SGHKS and CDR2 YYEKEE (reference sequence). CDR3 length equals 15 residues. The full variable domain, with the rest looked up from reference TRBV5-5 and TRBJ2-1, is DAGVTQSPTHLIKTRGQQVTLRCSPISGHKSVSWYQQVLGQGPQFIFQYYEKEERGRGNFPDRFSARQFPNYSSELNVNALLLGDSALYLCASSRLAGGYNEQFFGPGTRLTVL.

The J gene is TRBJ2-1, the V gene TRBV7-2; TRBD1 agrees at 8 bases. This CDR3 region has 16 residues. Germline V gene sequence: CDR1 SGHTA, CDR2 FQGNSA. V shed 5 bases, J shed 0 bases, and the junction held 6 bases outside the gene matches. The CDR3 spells CASSQDRGSSYNEQFF. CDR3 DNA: TGTGCCAGCAGCCAAGACAGGGGTAGCTCCTACAATGAGCAGTTCTTC.

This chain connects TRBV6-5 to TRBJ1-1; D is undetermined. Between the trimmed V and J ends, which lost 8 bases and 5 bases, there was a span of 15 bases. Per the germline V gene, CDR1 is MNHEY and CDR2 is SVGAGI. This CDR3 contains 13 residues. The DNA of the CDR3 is TGTGCCAGCGCCACCGTGGTGGGGACTGAAGCTTTCTTT. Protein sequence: CASATVVGTEAFF.

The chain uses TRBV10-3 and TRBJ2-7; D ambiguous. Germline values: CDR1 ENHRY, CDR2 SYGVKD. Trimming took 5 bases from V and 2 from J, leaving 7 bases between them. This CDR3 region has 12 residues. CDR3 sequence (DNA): TGTGCCATCAGTCCGGACCCCTACGAGCAGTACTTC. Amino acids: CAISPDPYEQYF.

CDR3 nucleotides: TGTGCCACCAGCAGAGATTTACAGGGGTTGACGAACATTCAGTACTTC. Amino acid sequence: CATSRDLQGLTNIQYF. V is TRBV15 and J is TRBJ2-4; 7 bases are shared with TRBD1. J gave up 7 bases and V 0 bases, and 9 bases lay outside the gene matches. CDR1 is LNHNV, CDR2 YYDKDF, per germline (reference sequence). The CDR3 totals 16 residues.

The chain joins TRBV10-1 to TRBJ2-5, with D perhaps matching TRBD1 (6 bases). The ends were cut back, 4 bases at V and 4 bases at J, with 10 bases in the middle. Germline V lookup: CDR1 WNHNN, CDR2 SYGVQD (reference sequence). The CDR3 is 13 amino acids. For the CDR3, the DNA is TGCGCCAGCAGTGCGGCAGGGGTAGAGACCCAGTACTTC. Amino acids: CASSAAGVETQYF.

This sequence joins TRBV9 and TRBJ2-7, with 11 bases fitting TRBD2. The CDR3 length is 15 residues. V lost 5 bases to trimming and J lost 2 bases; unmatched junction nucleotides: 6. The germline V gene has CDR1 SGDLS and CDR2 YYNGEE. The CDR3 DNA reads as TGTGCCAGCAGTCCGGGACTAGCGGACACCTACGAGCAGTACTTC. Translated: CASSPGLADTYEQYF.

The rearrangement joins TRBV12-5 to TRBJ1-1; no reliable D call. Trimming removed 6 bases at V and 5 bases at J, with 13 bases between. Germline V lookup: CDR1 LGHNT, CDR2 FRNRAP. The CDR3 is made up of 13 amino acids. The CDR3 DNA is TGTGCTAGTGGAATGGAGCGGAGGACTGAAGCTTTCTTT. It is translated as CASGMERRTEAFF.